This T cell receptor (beta chain) appears in the sequencing data of a study of post-analysis software for immune sequencing data. Overall study results and limits: The study found TRBV5-6, TRBV5-1 and TRBV20-1 among five TRBV segments more frequent in patients than controls. Relative to controls, patients with multiple sclerosis showed significantly lower normalized Chao1 diversity.

Worth noting for this clonotype: Its specificity is unknown.

V lost 4 bases, J lost 2 bases, and 18 bases lay in between. In germline, CDR1 is SQVTM, CDR2 ANQGSEA. The CDR3 contains 16 residues. Every TCR beta cDNA library bore unique molecular identifiers. Approximately 550,000 cDNA molecules came from around 1 to 10 million T cells. Each CDR3 protein is one row after TCRdb ran MiXCR on the PCR reads. The sample lists some 800,000 distinct CDR3 sequences; more than 45% were seen once. What was sequenced was blood. The receptor was isolated from a girl between 10 and 17 years old with multiple sclerosis. This sequence joins TRBV29-1 and TRBJ2-1; a weak D match, TRBD2 (5 bases). The CDR3 nucleotides are TGCAGCGTTGGAGGGATCGACGCCACAACCTACAATGAGCAGTTCTTC. This sequence encodes CSVGGIDATTYNEQFF.